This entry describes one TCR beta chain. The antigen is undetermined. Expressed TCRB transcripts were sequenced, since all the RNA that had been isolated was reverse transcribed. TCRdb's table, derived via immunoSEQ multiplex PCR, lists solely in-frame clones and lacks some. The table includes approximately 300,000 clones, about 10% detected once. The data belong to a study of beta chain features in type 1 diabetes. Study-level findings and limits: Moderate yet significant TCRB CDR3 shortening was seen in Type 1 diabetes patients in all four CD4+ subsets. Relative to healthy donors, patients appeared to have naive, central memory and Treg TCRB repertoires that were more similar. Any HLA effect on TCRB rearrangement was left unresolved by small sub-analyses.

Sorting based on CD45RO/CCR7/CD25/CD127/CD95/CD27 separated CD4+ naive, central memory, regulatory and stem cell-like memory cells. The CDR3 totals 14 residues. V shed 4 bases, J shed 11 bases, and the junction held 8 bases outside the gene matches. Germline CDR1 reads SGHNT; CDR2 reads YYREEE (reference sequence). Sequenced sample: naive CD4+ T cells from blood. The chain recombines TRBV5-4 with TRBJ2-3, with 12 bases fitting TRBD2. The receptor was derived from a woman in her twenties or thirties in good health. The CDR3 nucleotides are TGTGCCAGCAGCCTCGGACTAGCGGGACAAAAGCAGTATTTT. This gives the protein CASSLGLAGQKQYF.